The 9 T cell receptor beta chains given below trace back to one sample, sequenced in a study of blood T cell repertoires in COVID-19 (TCRdb year 2020). The library was prepared using the immunoSEQ multiplex PCR assay. Drawn from immuneACCESS, this table holds only the in-frame rearrangements with V and J called that TCRdb kept. Clones are partly lost; checked studies trace under half to an unresolved V gene and leave the rest unexplained. This sample lists over 45,000 clones; about nine tenths were detected once. The top ten constitute over 7.5% of the sample. Sequenced input: peripheral blood. The receptor set was obtained from a human donor in a cohort sampled during active COVID-19.

The chain couples TRBV14 to TRBJ2-2; perhaps TRBD2 as D (5 bases). This CDR3 region has 14 residues. Per the germline V gene, CDR1 is SGHDN and CDR2 is FVKESK. V dropped 4 bases and J dropped 4 bases, with 10 bases sitting between them. The CDR3 region has the DNA TGTGCCAGCAGCCGCCCCACTAGCACCGGGGAGCTGTTTTTT. Translating gives CASSRPTSTGELFF.

The chain couples TRBV5-1 to TRBJ1-4; unclear D gene. Germline CDR1 SGHRS, CDR2 YFSETQ. V shed 2 bases and J shed 5 bases, with 10 bases lying between them. This CDR3 is built from 14 residues. The CDR3: CASSLRPENEKLFF. DNA of the CDR3: TGCGCCAGCAGCTTACGGCCGGAGAATGAAAAACTGTTTTTT.

The V call is TRBV6-5, the J call TRBJ2-3; no clear D. V was shortened by 6 bases and J by 0 bases, with 4 bases between the two germline ends. This CDR3 spans 12 amino acids. Germline assignment: CDR1 MNHEY and CDR2 SVGAGI. For the CDR3, the DNA is TGTGCCAGCAGGACTAGCACAGATACGCAGTATTTT. Translated, it gives CASRTSTDTQYF.

The V and J genes are TRBV7-6 and TRBJ2-1; 9 positions match TRBD2. Germline assignment: CDR1 SGHVS and CDR2 FNYEAQ. Germline trimming cut 5 bases from V and 0 bases from J; bases unmatched to any gene: 17. The CDR3 covers 20 residues. DNA of the CDR3: TGTGCCAGCAGCCTGATAGCGGGAGAAAATCCAAGCAGCTCCTACAATGAGCAGTTCTTC. Its protein is CASSLIAGENPSSSYNEQFF.

The V call is TRBV28, the J call TRBJ1-1; D gene unclear. Trimming pared 2 bases from V and 6 bases from J, leaving 19 bases between. The CDR3 length is 16 residues. Looked up from germline, CDR1 is MDHEN and CDR2 is SYDVKM. The DNA for the CDR3 is TGTGCCAGCAGTTTACCAAAAGGCCCGGCGGGCGCTGAAGCTTTCTTT. Translation gives CASSLPKGPAGAEAFF.

The table lists this clone with a count of one. CDR3 DNA sequence: TGTGCCAGCAGTTACGGGACTAGCGGGTCTCCCTACGAGCAGTACTTC. It encodes CASSYGTSGSPYEQYF. The V gene is TRBV6-2 or TRBV6-3, the J gene TRBJ2-7; 12 nucleotides agree with TRBD2. Germline CDR1 reads MNHEY; CDR2 reads SVGEGT. The CDR3 sequence is 16 residues long. V gave up 2 bases and J gave up 2 bases; unmatched junction bases: 4.

The V and J genes are TRBV29-1 and TRBJ1-2; 8 bases are shared with TRBD1. Germline CDR1 reads SQVTM; CDR2 reads ANQGSEA. J was trimmed by 4 bases and V by 4 bases; bases with no gene match: 5. CDR3 length: 13 residues. The CDR3 nucleotides read TGCAGCGTTGCAGACAGGGGAAGCTATGGCTACACCTTC. Its protein is CSVADRGSYGYTF.

This sequence joins TRBV28 and TRBJ2-7, with 13 bases matching TRBD2. The CDR3 covers 16 residues. Germline values: CDR1 MDHEN, CDR2 SYDVKM. V lost 6 bases and J lost 2; bases outside the gene matches: 7. CDR3 in amino acids: CASRSLAGGPTYEQYF. In DNA, the CDR3 is TGTGCCAGCAGGTCACTAGCGGGAGGGCCCACCTACGAGCAGTACTTC. The variable domain in full, completed from reference TRBV28 and TRBJ2-7, reads DVKVTQSSRYLVKRTGEKVFLECVQDMDHENMFWYRQDPGLGLRLIYFSYDVKMKEKGDIPEGYSVSREKKERFSLILESASTNQTSMYLCASRSLAGGPTYEQYFGPGTRLTVT.

V usage is TRBV5-1 and J usage is TRBJ2-3; D might be TRBD1 (5 bases). Germline CDR1 is SGHRS and CDR2 is YFSETQ. The CDR3 spans 11 residues. The V and J ends lost 6 bases and 3 bases respectively, with 5 bases between them. The CDR3 DNA is TGCGCCAGCACAGGGACAGATACGCAGTATTTT. Translating gives CASTGTDTQYF.